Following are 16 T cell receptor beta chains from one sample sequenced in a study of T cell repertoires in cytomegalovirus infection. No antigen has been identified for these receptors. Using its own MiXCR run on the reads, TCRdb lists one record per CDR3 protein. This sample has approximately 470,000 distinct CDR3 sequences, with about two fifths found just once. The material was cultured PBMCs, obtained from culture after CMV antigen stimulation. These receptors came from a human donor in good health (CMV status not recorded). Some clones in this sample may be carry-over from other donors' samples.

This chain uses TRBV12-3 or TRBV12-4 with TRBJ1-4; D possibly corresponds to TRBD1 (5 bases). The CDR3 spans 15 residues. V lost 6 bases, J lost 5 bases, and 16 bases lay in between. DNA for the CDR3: TGTGCCAGCAGAGATTTGACAGCTTACAATGAAAAACTGTTTTTT. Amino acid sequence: CASRDLTAYNEKLFF.

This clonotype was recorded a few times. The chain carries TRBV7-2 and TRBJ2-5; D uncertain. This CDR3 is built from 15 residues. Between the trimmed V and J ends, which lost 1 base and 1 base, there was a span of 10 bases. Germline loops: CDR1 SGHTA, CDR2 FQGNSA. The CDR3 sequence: CASSLGRVLQETQYF. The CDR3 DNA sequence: TGTGCCAGCAGCTTAGGTCGCGTTCTCCAAGAGACCCAGTACTTC.

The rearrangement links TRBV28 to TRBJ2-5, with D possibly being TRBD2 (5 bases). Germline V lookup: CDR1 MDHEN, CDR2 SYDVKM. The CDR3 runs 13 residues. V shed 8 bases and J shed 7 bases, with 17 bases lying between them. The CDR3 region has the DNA TGTGCCAGCTCCTTCCCCAGTGAGGGGACCCAGTACTTC. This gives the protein CASSFPSEGTQYF.

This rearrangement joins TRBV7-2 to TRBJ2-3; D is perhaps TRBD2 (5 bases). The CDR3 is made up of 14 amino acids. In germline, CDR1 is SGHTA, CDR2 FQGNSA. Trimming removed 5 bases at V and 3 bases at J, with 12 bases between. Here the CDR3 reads CASSPRRETDTQYF. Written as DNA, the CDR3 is TGTGCCAGCAGCCCCCGTCGGGAAACAGATACGCAGTATTTT.

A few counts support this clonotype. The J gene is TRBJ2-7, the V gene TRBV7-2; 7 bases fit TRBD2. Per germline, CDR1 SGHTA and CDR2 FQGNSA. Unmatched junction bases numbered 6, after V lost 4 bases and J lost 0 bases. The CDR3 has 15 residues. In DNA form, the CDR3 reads TGTGCCAGCAGCTGGGGGGGGACCGGCTCCTACGAGCAGTACTTC. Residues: CASSWGGTGSYEQYF.

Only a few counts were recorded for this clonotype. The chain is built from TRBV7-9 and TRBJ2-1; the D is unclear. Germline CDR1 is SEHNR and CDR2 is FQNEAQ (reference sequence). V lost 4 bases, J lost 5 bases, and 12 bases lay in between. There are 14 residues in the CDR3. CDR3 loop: CASSSHVPHNEQFF. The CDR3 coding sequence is TGTGCCAGCAGCTCCCATGTCCCCCACAATGAGCAGTTCTTC.

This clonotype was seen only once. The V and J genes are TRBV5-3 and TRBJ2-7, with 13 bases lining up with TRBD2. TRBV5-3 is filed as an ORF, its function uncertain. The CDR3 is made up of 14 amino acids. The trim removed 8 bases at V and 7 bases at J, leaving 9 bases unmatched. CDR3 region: CASSQGLAGEEQYF. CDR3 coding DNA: TGTGCCAGCAGCCAAGGACTAGCGGGGGAAGAGCAGTACTTC.

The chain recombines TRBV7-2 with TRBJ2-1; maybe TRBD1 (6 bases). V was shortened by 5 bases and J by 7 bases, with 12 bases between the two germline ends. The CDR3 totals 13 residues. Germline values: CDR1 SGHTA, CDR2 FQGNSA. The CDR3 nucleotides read TGTGCCAGCAGCCGGGCCCAGGGGAATGAGCAGTTCTTC. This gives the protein CASSRAQGNEQFF.

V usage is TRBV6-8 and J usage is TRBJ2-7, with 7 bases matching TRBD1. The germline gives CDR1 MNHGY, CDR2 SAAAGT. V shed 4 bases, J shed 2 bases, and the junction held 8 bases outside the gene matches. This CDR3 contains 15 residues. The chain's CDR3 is CASSFYRGGTYEQYF. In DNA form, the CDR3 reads TGTGCCAGCAGTTTCTACAGGGGTGGGACCTACGAGCAGTACTTC.

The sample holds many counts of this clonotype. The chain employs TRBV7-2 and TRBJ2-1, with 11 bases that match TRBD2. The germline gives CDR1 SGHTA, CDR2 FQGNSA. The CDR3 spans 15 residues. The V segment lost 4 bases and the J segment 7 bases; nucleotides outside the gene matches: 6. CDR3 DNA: TGTGCCAGCAGCTCTGGGGTAGCGGGAGGGAATGAGCAGTTCTTC. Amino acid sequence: CASSSGVAGGNEQFF.

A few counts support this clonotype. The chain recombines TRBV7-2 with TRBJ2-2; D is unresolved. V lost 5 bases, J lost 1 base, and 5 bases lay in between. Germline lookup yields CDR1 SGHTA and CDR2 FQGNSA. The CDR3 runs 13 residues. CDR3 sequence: CASSARNTGELFF. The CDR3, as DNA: TGTGCCAGCAGCGCTCGGAACACCGGGGAGCTGTTTTTT.

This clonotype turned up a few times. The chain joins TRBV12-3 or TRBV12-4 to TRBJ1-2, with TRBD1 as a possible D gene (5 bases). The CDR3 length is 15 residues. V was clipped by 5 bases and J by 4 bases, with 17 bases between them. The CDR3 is CASSKGDRDVYGYTF. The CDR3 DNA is TGTGCCAGCAGTAAAGGGGACCGCGACGTCTATGGCTACACCTTC.

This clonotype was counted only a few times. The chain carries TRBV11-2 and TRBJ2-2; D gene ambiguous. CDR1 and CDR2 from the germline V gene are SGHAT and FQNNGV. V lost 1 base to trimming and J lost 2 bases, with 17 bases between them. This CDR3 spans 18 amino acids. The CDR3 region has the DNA TGTGCCAGCAGCTTAGCCCGTTACCGGGCTCTCAACACCGGGGAGCTGTTTTTT. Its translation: CASSLARYRALNTGELFF.

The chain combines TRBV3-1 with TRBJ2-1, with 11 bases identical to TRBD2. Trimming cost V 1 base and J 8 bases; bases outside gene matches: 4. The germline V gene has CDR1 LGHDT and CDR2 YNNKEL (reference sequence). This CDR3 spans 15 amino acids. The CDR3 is CASSQASGGLDEQFF. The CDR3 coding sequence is TGTGCCAGCAGCCAAGCTAGCGGGGGGTTAGATGAGCAGTTCTTC.

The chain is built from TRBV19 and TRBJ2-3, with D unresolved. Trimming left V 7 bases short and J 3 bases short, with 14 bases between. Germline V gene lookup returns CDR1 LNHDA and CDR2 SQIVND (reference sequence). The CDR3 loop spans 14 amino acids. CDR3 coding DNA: TGTGCCAGTAACCTAGACTTATTTACAGATACGCAGTATTTT. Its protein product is CASNLDLFTDTQYF.

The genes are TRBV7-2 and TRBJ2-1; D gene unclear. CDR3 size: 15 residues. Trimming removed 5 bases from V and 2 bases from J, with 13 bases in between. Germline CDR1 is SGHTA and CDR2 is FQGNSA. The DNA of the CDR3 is TGTGCCAGCAGCGTCCTTGCGTCGGCCTACAATGAGCAGTTCTTC. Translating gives CASSVLASAYNEQFF. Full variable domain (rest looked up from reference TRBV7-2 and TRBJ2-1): GAGVSQSPSNKVTEKGKDVELRCDPISGHTALYWYRQSLGQGLEFLIYFQGNSAPDKSGLPSDRFSAERTGGSVSTLTIQRTQQEDSAVYLCASSVLASAYNEQFFGPGTRLTVL.